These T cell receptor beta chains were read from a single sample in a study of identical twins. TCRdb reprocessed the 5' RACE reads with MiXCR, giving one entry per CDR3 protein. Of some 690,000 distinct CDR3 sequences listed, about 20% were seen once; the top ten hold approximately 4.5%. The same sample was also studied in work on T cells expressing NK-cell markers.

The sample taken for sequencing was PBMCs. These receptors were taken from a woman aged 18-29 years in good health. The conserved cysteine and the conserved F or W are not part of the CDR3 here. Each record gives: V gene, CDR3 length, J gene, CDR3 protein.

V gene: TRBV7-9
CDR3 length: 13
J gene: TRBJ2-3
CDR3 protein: ASSYTSAFTDTQY

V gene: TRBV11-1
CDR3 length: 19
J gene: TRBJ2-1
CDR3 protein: ASSLGVLGGTNGNQYNEQF

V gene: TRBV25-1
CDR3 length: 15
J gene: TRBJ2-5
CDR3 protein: ASSELGDSGGAGTQY

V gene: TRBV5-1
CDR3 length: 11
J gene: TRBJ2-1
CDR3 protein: ASTRGLGNEQF

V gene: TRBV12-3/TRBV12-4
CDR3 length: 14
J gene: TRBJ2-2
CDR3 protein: ASSLAGLGISGELF

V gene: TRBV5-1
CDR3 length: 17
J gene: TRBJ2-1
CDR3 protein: ASSWGLAGVGGWSNEQF

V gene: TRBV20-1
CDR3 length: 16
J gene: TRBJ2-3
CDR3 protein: SARALASGATSTDTQY

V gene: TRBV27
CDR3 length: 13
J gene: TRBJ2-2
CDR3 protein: ASSIRQGFAGELF

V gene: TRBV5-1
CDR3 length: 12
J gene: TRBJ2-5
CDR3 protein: ASSLGGAQETQY

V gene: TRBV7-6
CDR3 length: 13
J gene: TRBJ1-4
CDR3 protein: ASSGTEGNGEKLF

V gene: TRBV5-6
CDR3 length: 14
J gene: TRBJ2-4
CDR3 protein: ASSLTGLATKNIQY

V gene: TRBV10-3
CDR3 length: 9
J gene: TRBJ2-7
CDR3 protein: AIGGSYEQY

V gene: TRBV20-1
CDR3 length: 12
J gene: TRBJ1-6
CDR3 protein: SARGDRLNSPLH

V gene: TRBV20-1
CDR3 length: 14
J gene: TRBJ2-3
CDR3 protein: SARLRGVLSTDTQY

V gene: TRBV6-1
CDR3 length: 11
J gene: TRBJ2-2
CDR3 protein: ASSGVNTGELF

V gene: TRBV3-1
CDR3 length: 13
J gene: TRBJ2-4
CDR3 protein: ASSQAGTAKNIQY

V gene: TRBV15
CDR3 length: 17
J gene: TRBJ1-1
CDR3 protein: ATSREGLAGDRTNTEAF

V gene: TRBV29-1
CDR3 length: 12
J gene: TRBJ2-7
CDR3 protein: SVEAQGRHNEQY

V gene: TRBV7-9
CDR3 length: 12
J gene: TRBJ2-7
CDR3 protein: ASSSDGINYEQY

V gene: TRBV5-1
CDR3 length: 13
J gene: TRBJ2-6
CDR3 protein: ASSRWAVGANVLT

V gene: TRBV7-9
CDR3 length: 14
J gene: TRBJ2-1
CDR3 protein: ASSSTRGAGDNEQF

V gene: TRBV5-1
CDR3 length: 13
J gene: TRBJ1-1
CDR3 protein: ASSSDLQGGTEAF

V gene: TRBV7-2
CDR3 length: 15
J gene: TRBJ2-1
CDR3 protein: ASSLKGGGGIYNEQF

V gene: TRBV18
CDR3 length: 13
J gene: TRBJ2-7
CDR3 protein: ASSRGTASSYEQY

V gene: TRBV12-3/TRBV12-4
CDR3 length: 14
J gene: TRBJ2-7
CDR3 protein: ASGPGASGSKHEQY

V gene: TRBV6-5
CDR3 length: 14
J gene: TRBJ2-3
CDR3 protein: ASRLASGGPPDTQY

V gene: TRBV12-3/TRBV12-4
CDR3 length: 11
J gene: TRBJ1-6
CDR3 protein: ASSLGPYSPLH

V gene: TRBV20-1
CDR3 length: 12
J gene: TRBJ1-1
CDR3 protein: SAYKGSSNTEAF

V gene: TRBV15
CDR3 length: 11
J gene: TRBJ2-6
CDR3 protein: ATSESGANVLT

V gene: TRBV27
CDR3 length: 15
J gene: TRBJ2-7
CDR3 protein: ASSSRSVQATSYEQY

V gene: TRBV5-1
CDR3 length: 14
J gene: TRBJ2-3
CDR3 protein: ASRASGGPSTDTQY

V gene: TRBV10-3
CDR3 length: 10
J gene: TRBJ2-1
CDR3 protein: AISGRYNEQF

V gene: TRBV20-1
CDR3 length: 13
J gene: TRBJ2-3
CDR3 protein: SQKGLAGVTDTQY

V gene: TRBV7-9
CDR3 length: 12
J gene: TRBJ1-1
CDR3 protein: ASSLRQGADEAF

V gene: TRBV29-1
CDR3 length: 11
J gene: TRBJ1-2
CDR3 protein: SVGTRGSYGYT

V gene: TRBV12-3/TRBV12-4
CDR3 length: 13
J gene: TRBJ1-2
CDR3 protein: ASRTGTGADYGYT

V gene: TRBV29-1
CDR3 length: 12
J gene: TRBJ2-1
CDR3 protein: SVERGFSYNEQF

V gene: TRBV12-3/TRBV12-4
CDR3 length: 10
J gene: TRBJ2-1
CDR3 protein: ASSPGTGVEF

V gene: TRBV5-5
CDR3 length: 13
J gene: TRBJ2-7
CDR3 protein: ASSPLPDSSYEQY

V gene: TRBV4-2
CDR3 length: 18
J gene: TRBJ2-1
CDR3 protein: ASSQDRGRVAGDRGGEQF

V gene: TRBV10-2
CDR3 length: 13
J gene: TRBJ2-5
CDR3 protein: ASAIAGGGQETQY

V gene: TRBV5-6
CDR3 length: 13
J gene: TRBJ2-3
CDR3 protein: ASSLGMGASDTQY

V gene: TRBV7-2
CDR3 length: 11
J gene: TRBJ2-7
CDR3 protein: ASSFRQGYEQY

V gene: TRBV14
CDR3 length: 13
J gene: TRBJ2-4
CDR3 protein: ASSLAGGPKNIQY

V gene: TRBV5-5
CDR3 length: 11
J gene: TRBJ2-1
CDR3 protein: ASSETSRHEQF

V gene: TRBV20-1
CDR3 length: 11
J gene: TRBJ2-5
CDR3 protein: SADGYRGETQY

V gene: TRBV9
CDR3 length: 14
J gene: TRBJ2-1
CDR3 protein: ASSVRGTPTLDEQF

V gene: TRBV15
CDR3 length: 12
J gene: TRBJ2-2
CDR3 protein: ATRLAVNTGELF

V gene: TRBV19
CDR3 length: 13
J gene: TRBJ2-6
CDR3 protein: ASRTGDSGANVLT